This T cell receptor (beta chain) was sequenced in a study of regulatory T cells in long-lasting Graves disease. About this clonotype: Its target is not known.

Overall study results and limits: Repertoires from persistent disease leaned toward TRBV28, TRBJ1-2 and TRBJ2-5. Those with persistent disease had in common more public clonotypes (fewer than 3,000) than new patients (roughly 970).

Germline CDR1 reads LNHDA; CDR2 reads SQIVND (reference sequence). The CDR3 is made up of 15 amino acids. V shed 5 bases and J shed 0 bases, with 14 bases lying between them. Documented time point: persistent/refractory GD, antithyroid drugs over 5 years with positive TRAb. The TCR library was prepared using RNA isolated from PBMCs. It was by American Thyroid Association guidelines that Graves' disease was diagnosed. CDR3-region Arm-PCR and iRepertoire HTBI primers produced the TCR beta libraries. MiXCR was run by TCRdb on the multiplex PCR reads, yielding one entry per CDR3 protein. The repertoire holds roughly 500,000 distinct CDR3 sequences, with around 20% as singletons.

The TCR originated in a female donor with Graves disease. Sequenced here: peripheral blood mononuclear cells (PBMCs), sampled when the disease was refractory, from a patient treated with antithyroid drugs. The chain couples TRBV19 to TRBJ2-7; D uncertain. CDR3 sequence: CASSPSSLSSYEQYF. The CDR3, as DNA: TGTGCCAGTAGTCCGTCGAGTCTTAGCTCCTACGAGCAGTACTTC.